The present entry profiles one T cell receptor beta chain with its context. Authors' methods: Reference gene primer amplification gave nucleated cell count estimates. Some clones are missing from TCRdb's copy, which holds only in-frame ones; the method was immunoSEQ multiplex PCR. That table furnishes V, J and clone size, whereas the DNA furnished D and trimming. This table holds approximately 120,000 clones, about 85% found once. These data come from a study of blood T cell repertoires in COVID-19. Study at large: Sources were T cells, B-cell-depleted T cells, or PBMCs; the material itself was cDNA or gDNA.

In germline, CDR1 is LNHDA, CDR2 SQIVND (reference sequence). Germline trimming cut 4 bases from V and 6 bases from J; bases unmatched to any gene: 4. This CDR3 has 14 amino acids. This chain joins TRBV19 and TRBJ1-5; 9 nucleotides match TRBD1. The sequencing input was peripheral blood. This TCR was sampled from an elderly man with active or convalescent COVID-19. The CDR3 spells CASSTTGGSQPQHF. Here the CDR3 DNA reads TGTGCCAGTAGTACCACAGGGGGCAGTCAGCCCCAGCATTTT.